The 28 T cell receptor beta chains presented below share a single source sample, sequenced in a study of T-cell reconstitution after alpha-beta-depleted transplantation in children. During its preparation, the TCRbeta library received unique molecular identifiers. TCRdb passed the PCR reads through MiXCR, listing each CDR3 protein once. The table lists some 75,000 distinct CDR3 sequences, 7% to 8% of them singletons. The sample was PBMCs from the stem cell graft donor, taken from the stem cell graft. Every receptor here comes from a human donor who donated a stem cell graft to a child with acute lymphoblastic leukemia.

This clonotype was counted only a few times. The DNA for the CDR3 is TGCGCCAGCAGCTTGGAGGAGGGGATGGGAACTGAAGCTTTCTTT. Protein sequence: CASSLEEGMGTEAFF. The J gene is TRBJ1-1, the V gene TRBV5-1, with D possibly matching TRBD1 (5 bases). Between the trimmed V and J ends, which lost 0 bases and 5 bases, there was a span of 14 bases. The CDR3 runs 15 residues. Germline loops: CDR1 SGHRS, CDR2 YFSETQ.

CDR3 region: CASSYSQTGALGEQYF. The DNA of the CDR3 is TGTGCCAGCAGTTACTCGCAGACAGGGGCCCTAGGGGAGCAGTACTTC. The chain has TRBV6-5 and TRBJ2-7, with TRBD1 identical over 8 bases. CDR3 length equals 16 residues. The V and J ends lost 0 bases and 7 bases, in that order; junction bases with no gene match: 11. CDR1 is MNHEY and CDR2 is SVGAGI in the germline V gene.

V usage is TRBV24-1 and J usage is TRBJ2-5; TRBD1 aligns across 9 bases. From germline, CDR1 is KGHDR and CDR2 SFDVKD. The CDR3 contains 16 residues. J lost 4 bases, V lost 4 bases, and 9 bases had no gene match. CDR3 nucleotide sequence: TGTGCCACCAGTGAGGGGGGACAGGGTTCTGCAGAGACCCAGTACTTC. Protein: CATSEGGQGSAETQYF.

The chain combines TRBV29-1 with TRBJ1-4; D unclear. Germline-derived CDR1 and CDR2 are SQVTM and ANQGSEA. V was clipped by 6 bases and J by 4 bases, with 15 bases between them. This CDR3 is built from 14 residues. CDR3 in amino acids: CSVASGNSNEKLFF. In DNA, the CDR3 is TGCAGCGTCGCCTCCGGGAACAGTAATGAAAAACTGTTTTTT.

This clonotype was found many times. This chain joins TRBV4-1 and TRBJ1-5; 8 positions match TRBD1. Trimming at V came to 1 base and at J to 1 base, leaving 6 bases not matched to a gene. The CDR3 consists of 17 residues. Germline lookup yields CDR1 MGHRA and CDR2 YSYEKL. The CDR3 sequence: CASSQALTGASNQPQHF. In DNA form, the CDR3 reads TGCGCCAGCAGCCAAGCTCTGACAGGGGCGAGCAATCAGCCCCAGCATTTT.

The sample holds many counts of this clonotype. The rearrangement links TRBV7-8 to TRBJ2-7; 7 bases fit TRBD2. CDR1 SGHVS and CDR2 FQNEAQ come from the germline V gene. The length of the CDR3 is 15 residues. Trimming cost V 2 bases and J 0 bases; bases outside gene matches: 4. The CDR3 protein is CASSLLREYSYEQYF. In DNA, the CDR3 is TGTGCCAGCAGCTTACTGCGGGAGTACTCCTACGAGCAGTACTTC.

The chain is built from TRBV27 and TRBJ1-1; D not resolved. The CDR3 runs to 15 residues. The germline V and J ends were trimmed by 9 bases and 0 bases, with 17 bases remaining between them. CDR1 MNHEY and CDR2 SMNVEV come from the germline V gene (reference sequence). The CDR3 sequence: CARGLGLGLNTEAFF. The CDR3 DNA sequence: TGTGCCAGGGGCCTCGGACTGGGATTGAACACTGAAGCTTTCTTT.

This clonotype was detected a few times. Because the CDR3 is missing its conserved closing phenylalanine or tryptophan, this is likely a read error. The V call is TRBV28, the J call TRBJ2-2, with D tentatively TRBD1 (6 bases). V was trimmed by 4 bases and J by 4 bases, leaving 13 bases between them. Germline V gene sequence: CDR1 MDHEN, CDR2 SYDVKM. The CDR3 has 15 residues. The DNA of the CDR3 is TGTGCCAGCAGTTCGGCAGGGGTGGGCACCGGGGAGCTGTTTTCT. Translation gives CASSSAGVGTGELFS.

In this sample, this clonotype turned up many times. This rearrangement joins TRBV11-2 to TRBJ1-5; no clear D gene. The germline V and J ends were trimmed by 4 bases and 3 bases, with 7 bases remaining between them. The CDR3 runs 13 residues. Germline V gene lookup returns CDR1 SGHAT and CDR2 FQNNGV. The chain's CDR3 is CASSSSINQPQHF. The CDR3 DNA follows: TGTGCCAGCAGCTCGAGTATCAATCAGCCCCAGCATTTT.

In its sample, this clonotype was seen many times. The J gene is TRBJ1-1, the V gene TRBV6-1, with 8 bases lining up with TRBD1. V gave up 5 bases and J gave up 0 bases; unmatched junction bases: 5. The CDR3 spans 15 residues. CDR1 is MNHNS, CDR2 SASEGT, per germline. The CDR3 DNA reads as TGTGCCAGCAGTAAACCGGGACAGGTGAACACTGAAGCTTTCTTT. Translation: CASSKPGQVNTEAFF.

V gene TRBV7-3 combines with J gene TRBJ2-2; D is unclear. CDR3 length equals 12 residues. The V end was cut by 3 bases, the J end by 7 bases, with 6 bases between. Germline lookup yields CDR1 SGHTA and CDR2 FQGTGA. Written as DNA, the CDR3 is TGTGCCAGCAGCTTGGGGATCGGGGAGCTGTTTTTT. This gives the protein CASSLGIGELFF.

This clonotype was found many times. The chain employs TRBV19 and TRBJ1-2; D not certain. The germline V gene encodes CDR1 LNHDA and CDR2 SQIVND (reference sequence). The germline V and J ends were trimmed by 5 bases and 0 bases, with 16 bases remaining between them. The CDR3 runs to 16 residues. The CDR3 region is CASSDYPALPNYGYTF. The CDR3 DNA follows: TGTGCCAGTAGTGACTATCCCGCCCTACCTAACTATGGCTACACCTTC.

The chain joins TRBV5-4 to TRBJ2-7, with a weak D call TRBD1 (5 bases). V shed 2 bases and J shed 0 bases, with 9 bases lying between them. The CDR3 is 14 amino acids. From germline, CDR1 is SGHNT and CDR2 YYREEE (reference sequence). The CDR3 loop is CASSLRQSSYEQYF. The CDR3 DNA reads TGTGCCAGCAGCTTACGACAGAGCTCCTACGAGCAGTACTTC.

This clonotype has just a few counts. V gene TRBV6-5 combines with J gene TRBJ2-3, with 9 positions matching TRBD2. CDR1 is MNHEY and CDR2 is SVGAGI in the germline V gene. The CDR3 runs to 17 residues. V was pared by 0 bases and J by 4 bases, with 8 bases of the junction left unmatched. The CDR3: CASSYSNSGGASDTQYF. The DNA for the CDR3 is TGTGCCAGCAGTTACTCGAATAGCGGGGGCGCCTCAGATACGCAGTATTTT.

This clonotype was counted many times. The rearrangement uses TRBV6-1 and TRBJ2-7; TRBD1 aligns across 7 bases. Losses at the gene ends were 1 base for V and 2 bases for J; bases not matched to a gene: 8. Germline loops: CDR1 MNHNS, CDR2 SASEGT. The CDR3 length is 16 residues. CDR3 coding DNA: TGTGCCAGCAGTGAAGAGCCGACAGGGTCCCCCTACGAGCAGTACTTC. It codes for CASSEEPTGSPYEQYF.

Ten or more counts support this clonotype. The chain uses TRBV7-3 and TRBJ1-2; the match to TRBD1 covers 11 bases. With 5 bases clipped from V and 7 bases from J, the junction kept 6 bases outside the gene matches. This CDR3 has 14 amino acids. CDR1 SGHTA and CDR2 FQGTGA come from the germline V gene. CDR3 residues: CASSRTGGDLGYTF. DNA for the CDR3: TGTGCCAGCAGCAGGACAGGGGGCGACCTTGGCTACACCTTC.

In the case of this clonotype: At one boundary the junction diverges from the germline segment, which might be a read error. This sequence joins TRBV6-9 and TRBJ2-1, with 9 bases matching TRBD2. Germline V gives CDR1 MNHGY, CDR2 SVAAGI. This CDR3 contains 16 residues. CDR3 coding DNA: TGTGCCAGCAGTGATTCGACTAGCGGCTCCTACAATGAGCAGTTCTTC. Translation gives CASSDSTSGSYNEQFF.

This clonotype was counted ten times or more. DNA for the CDR3: TGCGCCAGCAGCCTTATGAGTCCGGGACAGGGGTCAGAAAAGACCCAGTACTTC. It codes for CASSLMSPGQGSEKTQYF. The chain employs TRBV5-1 and TRBJ2-5; 10 positions match TRBD1. This CDR3 has 18 residues. The junction had 18 bases not matched to a gene; V was cut back by 4 bases and J by 6 bases. The V gene's germline CDR1 is SGHRS and CDR2 YFSETQ.

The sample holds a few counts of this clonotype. CDR3 protein: CATSDLSGELFF. The CDR3 DNA is TGTGCCACCAGTGATTTGTCCGGGGAGCTGTTTTTT. This sequence joins TRBV24-1 and TRBJ2-2; no clear D. Germline CDR1 KGHDR, CDR2 SFDVKD. V lost 0 bases to trimming and J lost 6 bases, with 1 base between them. This CDR3 region has 12 residues.

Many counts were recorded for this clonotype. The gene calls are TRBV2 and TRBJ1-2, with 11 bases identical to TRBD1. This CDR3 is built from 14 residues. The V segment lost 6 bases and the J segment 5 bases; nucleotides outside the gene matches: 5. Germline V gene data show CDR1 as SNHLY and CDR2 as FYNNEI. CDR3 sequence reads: CASSFGQGAYGYTF. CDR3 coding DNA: TGTGCCAGCAGCTTCGGACAGGGGGCATATGGCTACACCTTC.

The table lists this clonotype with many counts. The CDR3 loop reads CASSFRALQGGNQPQHF. CDR3 bases: TGTGCCAGCAGTTTCCGTGCCTTACAGGGAGGCAATCAGCCCCAGCATTTT. The chain carries TRBV12-3 or TRBV12-4 and TRBJ1-5, with a tentative D call TRBD1 (6 bases). The CDR3 length is 17 residues. Trimming stripped 3 bases from V and 2 bases from J, with 17 bases between.

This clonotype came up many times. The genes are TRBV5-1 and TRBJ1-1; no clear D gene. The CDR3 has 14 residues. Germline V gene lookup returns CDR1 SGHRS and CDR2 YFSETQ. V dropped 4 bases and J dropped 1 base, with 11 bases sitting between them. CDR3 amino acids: CASSIYMPNTEAFF. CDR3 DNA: TGCGCCAGCAGCATTTACATGCCGAACACTGAAGCTTTCTTT.

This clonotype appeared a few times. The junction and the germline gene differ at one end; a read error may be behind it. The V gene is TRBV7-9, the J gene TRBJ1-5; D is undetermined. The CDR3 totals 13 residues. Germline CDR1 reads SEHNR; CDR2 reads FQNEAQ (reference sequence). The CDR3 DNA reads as TGTGCCAGCAGCTTAGAGGCGAATCATCCCCAGCATTTT. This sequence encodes CASSLEANHPQHF.

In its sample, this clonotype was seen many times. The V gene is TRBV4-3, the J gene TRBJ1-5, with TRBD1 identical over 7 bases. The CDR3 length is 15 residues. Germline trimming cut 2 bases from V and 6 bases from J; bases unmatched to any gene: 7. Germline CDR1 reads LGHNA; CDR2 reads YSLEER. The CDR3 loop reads CASSQIRGPIQPQHF. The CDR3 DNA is TGCGCCAGCAGCCAAATAAGGGGGCCCATTCAGCCCCAGCATTTT.

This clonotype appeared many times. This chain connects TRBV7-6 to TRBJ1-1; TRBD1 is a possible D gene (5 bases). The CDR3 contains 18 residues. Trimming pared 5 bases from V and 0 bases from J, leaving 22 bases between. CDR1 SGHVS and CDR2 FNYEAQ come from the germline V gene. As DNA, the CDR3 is TGTGCCAGCAGCCTAAAGGGGCAGACTCCGGGTATGAACACTGAAGCTTTCTTT. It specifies CASSLKGQTPGMNTEAFF.

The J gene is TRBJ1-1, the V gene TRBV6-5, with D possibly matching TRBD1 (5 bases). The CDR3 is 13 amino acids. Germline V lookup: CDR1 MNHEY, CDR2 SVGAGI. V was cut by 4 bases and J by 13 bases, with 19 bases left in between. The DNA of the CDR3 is TGTGCCAGCAGTTTCGGGACGGAGAGACCAGGTTTCTTT. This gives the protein CASSFGTERPGFF.

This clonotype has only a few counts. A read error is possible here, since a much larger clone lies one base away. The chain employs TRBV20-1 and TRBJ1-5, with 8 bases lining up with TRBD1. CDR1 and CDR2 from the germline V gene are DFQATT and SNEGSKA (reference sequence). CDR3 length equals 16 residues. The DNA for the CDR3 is TGCTGTGCCCTCCCCCGGGCAGGGGGCCTTGGGAAGCCCCAGCATTTT. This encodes CCALPRAGGLGKPQHF.

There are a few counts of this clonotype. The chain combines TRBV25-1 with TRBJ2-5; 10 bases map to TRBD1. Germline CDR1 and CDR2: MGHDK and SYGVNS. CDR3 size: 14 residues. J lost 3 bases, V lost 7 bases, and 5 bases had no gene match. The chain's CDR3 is CASTDRGREETQYF. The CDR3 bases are TGTGCCAGCACCGACAGGGGGCGGGAAGAGACCCAGTACTTC.